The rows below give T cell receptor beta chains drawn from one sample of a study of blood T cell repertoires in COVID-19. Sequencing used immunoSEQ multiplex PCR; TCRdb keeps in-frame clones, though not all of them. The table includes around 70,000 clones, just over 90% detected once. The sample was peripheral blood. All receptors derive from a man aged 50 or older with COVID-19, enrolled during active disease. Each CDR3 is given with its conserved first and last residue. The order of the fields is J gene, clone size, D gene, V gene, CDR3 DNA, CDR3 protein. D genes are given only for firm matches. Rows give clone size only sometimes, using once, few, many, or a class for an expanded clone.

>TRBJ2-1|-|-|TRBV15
TGTGCCACCAGCAGAGAGGCTAGCGAGGACAATGAGCAGTTCTTC
CATSREASEDNEQFF
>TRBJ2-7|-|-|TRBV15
TGTGCCACCAGCAGAGATCTAGGCAGTCGGGTACCCTACGAGCAGTACTTC
CATSRDLGSRVPYEQYF
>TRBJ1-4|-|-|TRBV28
TGTGCCAGCAGCGCCCCTAGGACTAATGAAAAACTGTTTTTT
CASSAPRTNEKLFF
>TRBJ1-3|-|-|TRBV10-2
TGCGCCAGCAGTGGACAGGGAAACACCATATATTTT
CASSGQGNTIYF
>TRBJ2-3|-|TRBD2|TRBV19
TGTGCCAGTAGTACCACGGGACTAGCGGGAGGGCCAGATACGCAGTATTTT
CASSTTGLAGGPDTQYF
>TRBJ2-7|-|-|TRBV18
TGTGCCAGCTCACCACCGGGAGACTACGAGCAGTACTTC
CASSPPGDYEQYF
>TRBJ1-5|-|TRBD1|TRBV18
TGTGCCAGCTCACCACCGTTGGGACAGGGGGGTTTAAGCAATCAGCCCCAGCATTTT
CASSPPLGQGGLSNQPQHF
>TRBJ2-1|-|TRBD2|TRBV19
TGTGCCCTTAAAGGGTCCCGGGAGGGAATTAATGAGCAGTTCTTC
CALKGSREGINEQFF
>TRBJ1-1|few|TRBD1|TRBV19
TGTGCCAGTAGTAGGCTGTATCAGGGGGGAAGGAACACTGAAGCTTTCTTT
CASSRLYQGGRNTEAFF
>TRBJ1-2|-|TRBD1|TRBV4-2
TGTGCCAGCAGCCAAGGCGAAGGGGGCGCGAACTATGGCTACACCTTC
CASSQGEGGANYGYTF
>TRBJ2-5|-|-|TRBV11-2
TGTGCCAGCAGCTTAGGGGCAAGACAAGAGACCCAGTACTTC
CASSLGARQETQYF
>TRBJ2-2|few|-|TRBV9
TGTGCCAGCAGCTCCAGCGGGGAGCTGTTTTTT
CASSSSGELFF
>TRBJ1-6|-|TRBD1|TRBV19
TGTGCCAGTAGGGGGACAGGATTAAATTCACCCCTCCACTTT
CASRGTGLNSPLHF
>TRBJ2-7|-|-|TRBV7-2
TGTGCCAGCAGCTTAGCGGACACTCAGTACTTC
CASSLADTQYF
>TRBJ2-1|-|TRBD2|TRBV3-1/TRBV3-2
TGTGCCAGCAGCCGCCAGTCGAGCGGGAGTTTCGGTGAGCAGTTCTTC
CASSRQSSGSFGEQFF
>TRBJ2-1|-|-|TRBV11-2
TGTGCCAGCAGCGGTGAGTGGACTGACAATGAGCAGTTCTTC
CASSGEWTDNEQFF
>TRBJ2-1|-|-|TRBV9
TGTGCCAGCAGCGCGAGTAGCGGAGAGTACAATGAGCAGTTCTTC
CASSASSGEYNEQFF
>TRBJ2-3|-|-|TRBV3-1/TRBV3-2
TGTGCCAGCAGCCAAGGGACTTCCGGAGATACGCAGTATTTT
CASSQGTSGDTQYF
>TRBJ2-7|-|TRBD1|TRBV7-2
TGTGCCAGCAGCCAGGTCGGGACAGGGTCCTCCGAGCAGTACTTC
CASSQVGTGSSEQYF
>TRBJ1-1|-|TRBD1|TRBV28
TGTGCCAGCAGAAACCAACCAACAGGGGGGGGGACTGAAGCTTTCTTT
CASRNQPTGGGTEAFF
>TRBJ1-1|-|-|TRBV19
TGTGCCAGTATGACAGCCGAAAACACTGAAGCTTTCTTT
CASMTAENTEAFF
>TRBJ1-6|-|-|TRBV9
TGTGCCAGCAGCGTAGACAGTAATAATTCACCCCTCCACTTT
CASSVDSNNSPLHF
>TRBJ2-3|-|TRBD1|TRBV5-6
TGTGCCAGCAGCCTACAGGGGGCGGTAAGCACAGATACGCAGTATTTT
CASSLQGAVSTDTQYF
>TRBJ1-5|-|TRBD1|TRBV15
TGTGCCACCAGACGACAGGGGGCGAATCAGCCCCAGCATTTT
CATRRQGANQPQHF
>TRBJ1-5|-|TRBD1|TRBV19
TGTGCCTCTTCCCGGGACAGGGAGGATCAGCCCCAGCATTTT
CASSRDREDQPQHF
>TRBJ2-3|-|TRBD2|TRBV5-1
TGCGCCAGCAGCTTACGGACTAGCGGGGGCACAGATACGCAGTATTTT
CASSLRTSGGTDTQYF
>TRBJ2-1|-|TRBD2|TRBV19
TGTGCCAGTGGGGTAATAGCGGGAGGTGGAACCTACAATGAGCAGTTCTTC
CASGVIAGGGTYNEQFF
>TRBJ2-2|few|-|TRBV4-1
TGCGCCAGCAGCCAAGAGGTTACAGTGAGTTCCGGGGAGCTGTTTTTT
CASSQEVTVSSGELFF
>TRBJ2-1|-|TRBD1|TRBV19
TGTGCCAGTAGTAAAGGGGCCGGGACAGGGGACCCATCCTACAATGAGCAGTTCTTC
CASSKGAGTGDPSYNEQFF
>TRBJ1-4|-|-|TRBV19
TGTGCCAGTAGTATAGGGAGCTGGGCAGGGGAAAAACTGTTTTTT
CASSIGSWAGEKLFF
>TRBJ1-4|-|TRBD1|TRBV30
TGTGCCTGGAGCCGACAGGGAGAAGGTGAAAAACTGTTTTTT
CAWSRQGEGEKLFF
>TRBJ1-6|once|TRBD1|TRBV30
TGTGCCTGGCGGACAGGGTCTGGATCACCCCTCCACTTT
CAWRTGSGSPLHF
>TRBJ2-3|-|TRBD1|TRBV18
TGTGCCAGCTCACGCCGGACAGGTAGCACAGATACGCAGTATTTT
CASSRRTGSTDTQYF
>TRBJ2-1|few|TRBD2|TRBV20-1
TGCAGTGCTAGTCGACTAGCGGGAGGGTACAATGAGCAGTTCTTC
CSASRLAGGYNEQFF
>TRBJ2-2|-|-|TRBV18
TGTGCCAGCTCACCACCCGGACAGCAGAGCACCGGGGAGCTGTTTTTT
CASSPPGQQSTGELFF